The rows below give T cell receptor beta chains drawn from one sample of a study of blood T cell repertoires in COVID-19. TCRdb's copy holds only in-frame clones and misses some; the assay was immunoSEQ multiplex PCR. The repertoire includes a few hundred thousand clones, 85% of them detected once, and roughly 2.6% sits in the top ten. Sequenced input: peripheral blood. These TCRs come from a man in his fifties who had recovered from COVID-19. Both conserved end residues are part of each CDR3. A D gene is named only where the DNA matches it firmly. A row's size may be missing; if present it is once, few, many or a size class.

D	V	size	J	DNA	CDR3
-	TRBV6-6	-	TRBJ2-7	TGTGCCAGCAGTTACTTACAAGGGGTGGAAGAGCAGTACTTC	CASSYLQGVEEQYF
TRBD1	TRBV7-9	-	TRBJ2-2	TGTGCCAGCACACAGGGGGCCTCGAACACCGGGGAGCTGTTTTTT	CASTQGASNTGELFF
TRBD1	TRBV28	-	TRBJ1-6	TGTGCCAGCGCCGGACAGGCGGGAAATTCACCCCTCCACTTT	CASAGQAGNSPLHF
-	TRBV7-6	-	TRBJ2-7	TGTGCCAGCAGTCGGGACTCGTCCTACGAGCAGTACTTC	CASSRDSSYEQYF
TRBD2	TRBV2	-	TRBJ2-3	TGTGCCAGCAGTTACGGACTAGCGGGAGTAGGGGATACGCAGTATTTT	CASSYGLAGVGDTQYF
TRBD2	TRBV7-9	-	TRBJ2-7	TGTGCCAGCAGCTACCCGGCTAGCGGTACCTACGAGCAGTACTTC	CASSYPASGTYEQYF
-	TRBV5-1	-	TRBJ2-2	TGCGCCAGCAGCCCCGGGAGCTACACCGGGGAGCTGTTTTTT	CASSPGSYTGELFF
TRBD1	TRBV2	once	TRBJ1-5	TGTGCCAGCAGTGGACGACAGGGGTTAAATCAGCCCCAGCATTTT	CASSGRQGLNQPQHF
TRBD1	TRBV15	-	TRBJ1-5	TGTGCCACCAGCAGTGGACAGGGAGGTCAGCCCCAGCATTTT	CATSSGQGGQPQHF
TRBD1	TRBV29-1	-	TRBJ1-5	TGCAGCGTTTCCGCCGGGACAGCGAATCAGCCCCAGCATTTT	CSVSAGTANQPQHF
-	TRBV18	-	TRBJ2-7	TGTGCCAGCTCACCTCGGGGAATGGTCGAGCAGTACTTC	CASSPRGMVEQYF
TRBD2	TRBV6-2/TRBV6-3	few	TRBJ2-1	TGTGCCAGCAGTTACCGAGGCGGGAGGGCTTACAATGAGCAGTTCTTC	CASSYRGGRAYNEQFF
-	TRBV19	-	TRBJ2-1	TGTGCCAGTAGCCAGGGGTCAACGGGGCACAATGAGCAGTTCTTC	CASSQGSTGHNEQFF
TRBD2	TRBV7-9	-	TRBJ2-1	TGTGCCAGCAGCTCTTTTAGCGGGAGGTCCTACAATGAGCAGTTCTTC	CASSSFSGRSYNEQFF
-	TRBV29-1	-	TRBJ2-7	TGCAGCGTTGGACGAGGTTTCGGCTCCTACGAGCAGTACTTC	CSVGRGFGSYEQYF
-	TRBV20-1	-	TRBJ1-2	TGCAGTGCTAGTACACGTTATGGCTACACCTTC	CSASTRYGYTF
-	TRBV7-2	-	TRBJ2-1	TGTGCCAGCAGCTTTCGACAGGGGAGGGCGTCCTACAATGAGCAGTTCTTC	CASSFRQGRASYNEQFF
-	TRBV19	-	TRBJ1-4	TGTGCCAGCCAGGGGAGAGGTGAAAAACTGTTTTTT	CASQGRGEKLFF
-	TRBV5-4	few	TRBJ2-6	TGTGCCAGCAGCTTGTACAGGGAAAGCTCTGGGGCCAACGTCCTGACTTTC	CASSLYRESSGANVLTF
-	TRBV30	-	TRBJ1-6	TGTGCCTGGAGTTTCCGGGGGAGCTCCTATAATTCACCCCTCCACTTT	CAWSFRGSSYNSPLHF
-	TRBV6-5	-	TRBJ1-6	TGTGCCAGCAGCGCGGGGAGTTATAATTCACCCCTCCACTTT	CASSAGSYNSPLHF
TRBD2	TRBV6-5	-	TRBJ2-7	TGTGCCAGCAGTTACTCGGCGGGAGGGAAACGATACGAGCAGTACTTC	CASSYSAGGKRYEQYF
-	TRBV28	-	TRBJ1-6	TGTGCCAGCAGCTCTACCCTTACCTATAATTCACCCCTCCACTTT	CASSSTLTYNSPLHF
-	TRBV21-1	-	TRBJ2-1	TGTGCCAGCAGCCCCCGAGGTGGCCCCTCCCACAATGTGGAGCAGTTCTTC	CASSPRGGPSHNVEQFF
TRBD2	TRBV6-2/TRBV6-3	-	TRBJ2-7	TGTGCCAGCAGTCGTATCACCGGGACTAGCTACGAGCAGTACTTC	CASSRITGTSYEQYF
-	TRBV24-1	-	TRBJ2-1	TGTGCCACTTCGGACAGAACCAGGGTGATCCATGAGCAGTTCTTC	CATSDRTRVIHEQFF
TRBD2	TRBV25-1	few	TRBJ2-1	TGTGCCAGCCGTGGGAATTTAGCGGGGATATACAATGAGCAGTTCTTC	CASRGNLAGIYNEQFF
-	TRBV2	-	TRBJ2-2	TGTGCCACACGGGCCAGGGCCCAATACACCGGGGAGCTGTTTTTT	CATRARAQYTGELFF
-	TRBV28	-	TRBJ1-1	TGTGCCTCACGGAGAGTTGTGGTCACTGAAGCTTTCTTT	CASRRVVVTEAFF
-	TRBV6-1	-	TRBJ2-7	TGTGCCAGCAGTGAAGACAGGGTGGTAGGGATGGGATTTTACGAGCAGTACTTC	CASSEDRVVGMGFYEQYF
-	TRBV11-3	-	TRBJ2-3	TGTGCCAGCAGCTTAGGCCTAGCGAAATCGGCGCAGTATTTT	CASSLGLAKSAQYF
-	TRBV7-9	-	TRBJ1-2	TGTGCCAGCAGCGGGGAGTCCTGGGAGGCCTTCTATGGCTACACCTTC	CASSGESWEAFYGYTF
-	TRBV3-1/TRBV3-2	-	TRBJ1-3	TGTGCCAGCAGCCAACGGAGGGGCGCAGGTGGAAACACCATATATTTT	CASSQRRGAGGNTIYF
TRBD1	TRBV29-1	few	TRBJ1-2	TGCAGCGCTGGCGGACAGGGCAGGAACTATGGCTACACCTTC	CSAGGQGRNYGYTF
TRBD2	TRBV28	once	TRBJ2-1	TGTGCCAGCATCCGAGCGGGAGGGGGCAGTGAGCAGTTCTTC	CASIRAGGGSEQFF
TRBD2	TRBV5-8	-	TRBJ2-2	TGTGCCAGCAGCCTTCACCTCCTAGCGGGGAACACCGGGGAGCTGTTTTTT	CASSLHLLAGNTGELFF
-	TRBV28	few	TRBJ1-2	TGTGCCAGCAGTTGGCCCGGGGAATCCTTCTATGGCTACACCTTC	CASSWPGESFYGYTF